This T cell receptor (beta chain) was profiled in a study of immune heterogeneity within non-small cell lung tumors. It was with 32 V and 13 J primers that multiplex PCR amplified TCR beta CDR3. Each CDR3 protein is one row after TCRdb ran MiXCR on the multiplex PCR reads. This table has tens of thousands of distinct CDR3 sequences, about 30% appearing once. This clonotype appeared many times. Its specificity is not known. Findings and limits, study-wide: There were identical dominant CDR3 beta clonotypes recurring across tumor sites within a patient, together with site-unique high-frequency clones. The study found that local T-cell clonality correlated moderately but significantly with local tumor mutational burden (R roughly 0.32).

V was clipped by 5 bases and J by 4 bases, with 15 bases between them. Germline V gives CDR1 SEHNR, CDR2 FQNEAQ (reference sequence). The CDR3 loop spans 14 amino acids. Bulk tumor genomic DNA constituted the template, at 450 to 700 ng per sample. In surgery, several biopsies were collected from each primary tumor at widely spaced sites. Before undergoing curative surgery, patients had newly diagnosed non-small cell lung cancer that was untreated. Sequenced input: lung tumor tissue. This clonotype was sampled from a man aged 35 to 55 with non-small cell lung cancer. The chain links TRBV7-9 to TRBJ2-7; perhaps TRBD1 as D (6 bases). In DNA, the CDR3 is TGTGCCAGCAGCACGTCCCGGGACATTTACGAGCAGTACTTC. Its translation: CASSTSRDIYEQYF. Variable domain in full (rest from reference TRBV7-9 and TRBJ2-7): DTGVSQNPRHKITKRGQNVTFRCDPISEHNRLYWYRQTLGQGPEFLTYFQNEAQLEKSRLLSDRFSAERPKGSFSTLEIQRTEQGDSAMYLCASSTSRDIYEQYFGPGTRLTVT.